This T cell receptor (beta chain) was sequenced for a study of chemoradiotherapy in HPV16-positive cancers. Study-wide points: Candidate HPV-specific clones and E7-related TCR motifs grew in tumor during treatment. The functional HPV-specific definition rests on just two HPV16-positive patients. HPV-responsive T-cell expansion during chemoradiotherapy was linked to improved recurrence-free survival in HPV16-positive patients.

A note on this clone: What it binds is unknown.

Profiling relied on immunoSEQ multiplex PCR, and the TCRdb table lists in-frame clones only, not all of them. The sample has around 20,000 clones, about 90% seen once. This CDR3 is built from 14 residues. Trimming took 2 bases from V and 4 from J; bases not matched to a gene: 1. The germline CDR1 and CDR2 sequences are SGHTA and FQGNSA. The TCR was taken from a human donor with HPV-associated anogenital cancer. The genes are TRBV7-2 and TRBJ2-7, with TRBD2 matching 11 bases. The source material was blood, sampled from a patient who underwent chemoradiotherapy. CDR3 nucleotide sequence: TGTGCCAGCAGCTTATCTAGCGGGGGGTACGAGCAGTACGTC. It is translated as CASSLSSGGYEQYV.